These 2 T cell receptor beta chains share one sample of origin, sequenced in a study of vaccination and CD4 T cells after COVID-19 (dated by TCRdb to between 2021 and 2024). The library was built by means of PCR. Sequencing instrument: Illumina iSeq 100. TCRdb reworked the public reads: Q25 trimming with fastp, MiXCR clone assembly, productive beta chains retained. CDR3 protein sequences are deduplicated, and each keeps its most common genes and DNA. This sample holds over 20,000 distinct CDR3 sequences; under 60% were observed only once. The ten most abundant clones make up 1% to 1.4% of the sample. The sample in question was CD4+ T cells from blood, obtained before SARS-CoV-2 vaccination. Receptors originate from a human donor who had recovered from COVID-19.

By frequency in the sample, this clonotype is medium-sized (0.01 to 0.1%). The V gene is TRBV30, the J gene TRBJ1-5, with D possibly matching TRBD1 (5 bases). The CDR3 has 13 amino acids. V was cut by 0 bases and J by 2 bases, with 5 bases left in between. Germline V gene lookup returns CDR1 GTSNPN and CDR2 SVGIG (reference sequence). The CDR3 nucleotides read TGTGCCTGGAGTGTAGGGGGCAATCAGCCCCAGCATTTT. Its protein product is CAWSVGGNQPQHF.

V usage is TRBV2 and J usage is TRBJ2-5, with no clear D. Germline V gene sequence: CDR1 SNHLY, CDR2 FYNNEI. Trimming pared 4 bases from V and 2 bases from J, leaving 11 bases between. This CDR3 contains 14 residues. The CDR3 nucleotides are TGTGCCAGCAGTGGAGCTTGGGTGCAAGAGACCCAGTACTTC. Amino acid sequence: CASSGAWVQETQYF.